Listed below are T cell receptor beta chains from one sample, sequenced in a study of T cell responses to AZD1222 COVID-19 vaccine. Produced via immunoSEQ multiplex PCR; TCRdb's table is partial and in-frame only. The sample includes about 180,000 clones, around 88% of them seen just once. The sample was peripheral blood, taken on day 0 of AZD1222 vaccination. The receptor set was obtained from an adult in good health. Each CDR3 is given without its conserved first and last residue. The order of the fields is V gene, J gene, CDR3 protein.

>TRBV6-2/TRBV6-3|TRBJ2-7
ASSRTDSYEQY
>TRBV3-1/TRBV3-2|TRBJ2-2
ASSLQGPGELF
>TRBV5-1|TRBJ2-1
ASSSGAQAGNEQF
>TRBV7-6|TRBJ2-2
ASSWTGGAGELF
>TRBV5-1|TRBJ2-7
ASSSQGVTYEQY
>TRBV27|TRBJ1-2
ASSLSPTGALGYT
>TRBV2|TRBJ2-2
ASSDDRVVSGELF
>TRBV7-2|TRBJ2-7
ASSLSRVREEQY
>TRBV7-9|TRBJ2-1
ASSLLAGDNEQF
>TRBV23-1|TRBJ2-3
ASRGQGADTQY
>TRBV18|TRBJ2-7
ASSGRGTGSVEQY
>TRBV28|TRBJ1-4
ASSPRTGTVNEKLF
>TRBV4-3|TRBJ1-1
ASSQDHGGPAEAF
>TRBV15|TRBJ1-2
ATSRDRLTGDGYT
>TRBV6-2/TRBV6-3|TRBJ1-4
ASSRQDSLF
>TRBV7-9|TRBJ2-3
ASSLEVGGQGARDTQY
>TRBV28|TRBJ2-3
ASSFTSGGTDTQY
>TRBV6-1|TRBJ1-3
ASSEADGTLTIY
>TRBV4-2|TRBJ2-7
ASSQGLDAAYEQY
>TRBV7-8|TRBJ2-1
ASSPRGGQGGNEQF
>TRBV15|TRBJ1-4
ATSRQGTDEKLF
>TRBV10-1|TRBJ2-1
ASSEGLAGSEQF
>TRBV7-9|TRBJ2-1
ASSSGGNEQF
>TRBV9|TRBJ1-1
ASSPGGMNTEAF
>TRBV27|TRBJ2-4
ASRPTSGVQY
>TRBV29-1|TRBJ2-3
SVEWSLAGWGDTQY
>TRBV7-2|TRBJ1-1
ASSTRVVNTEAF
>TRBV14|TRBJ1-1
ASSRDAYTEAF
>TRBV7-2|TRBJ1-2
ASSDQTRTGGYT
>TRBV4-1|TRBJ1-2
ASSALLGARSYT
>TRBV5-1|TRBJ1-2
ASSDTANYGYT
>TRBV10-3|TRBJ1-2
AISEGQGSYGYT
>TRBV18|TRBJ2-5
ASSPGTGKQETQY
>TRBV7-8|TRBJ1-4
ASSLKGATNEKLF
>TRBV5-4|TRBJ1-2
ASSPSSGQGAYGYT